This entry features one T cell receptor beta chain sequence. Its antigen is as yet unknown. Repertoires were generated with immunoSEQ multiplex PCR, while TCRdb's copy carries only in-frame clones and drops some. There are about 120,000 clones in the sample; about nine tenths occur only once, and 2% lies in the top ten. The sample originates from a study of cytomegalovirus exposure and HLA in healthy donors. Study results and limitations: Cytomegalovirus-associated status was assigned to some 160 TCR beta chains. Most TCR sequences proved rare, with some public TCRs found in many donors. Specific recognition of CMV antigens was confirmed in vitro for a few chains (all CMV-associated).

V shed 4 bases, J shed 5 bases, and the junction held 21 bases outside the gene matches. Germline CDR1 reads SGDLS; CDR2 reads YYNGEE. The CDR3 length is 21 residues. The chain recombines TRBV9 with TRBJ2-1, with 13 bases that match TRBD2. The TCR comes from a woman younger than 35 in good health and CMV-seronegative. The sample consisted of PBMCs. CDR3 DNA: TGTGCCAGCAGCACACCGAGGACTAGCGGGAGCACCAAATTGGCTCACAATGAGCAGTTCTTC. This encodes CASSTPRTSGSTKLAHNEQFF.